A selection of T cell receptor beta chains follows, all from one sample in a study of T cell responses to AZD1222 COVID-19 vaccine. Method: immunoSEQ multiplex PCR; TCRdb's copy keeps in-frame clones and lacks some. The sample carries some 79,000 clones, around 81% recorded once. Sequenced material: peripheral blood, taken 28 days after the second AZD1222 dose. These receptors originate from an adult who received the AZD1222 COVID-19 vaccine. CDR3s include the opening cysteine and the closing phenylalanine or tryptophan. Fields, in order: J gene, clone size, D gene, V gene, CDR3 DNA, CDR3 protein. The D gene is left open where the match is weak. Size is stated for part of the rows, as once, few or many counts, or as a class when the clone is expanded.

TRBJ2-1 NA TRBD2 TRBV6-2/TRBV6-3 TGTGCCAGCAGTTACGGCCTAGCGGGAGATTACAATGAGCAGTTCTTC CASSYGLAGDYNEQFF
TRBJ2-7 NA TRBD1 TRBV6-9 TGTGCCGGGCGGACAGGGGCCTACGAGCAGTACTTC CAGRTGAYEQYF
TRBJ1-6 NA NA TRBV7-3 TGTGCCAGCAGCTTAGATAGGGATTCACCCCTCCACTTT CASSLDRDSPLHF
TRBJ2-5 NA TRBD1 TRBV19 TGTGCCGGGGGACAGGGCCAAGAGACCCAGTACTTC CAGGQGQETQYF
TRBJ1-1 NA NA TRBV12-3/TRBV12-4 TGTGCCAGCAGTTTAGGGGCAGCCTCTGAAGCTTTCTTT CASSLGAASEAFF
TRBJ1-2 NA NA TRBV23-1 TGCGCCAGCACCACAGGGTCCTGCTATGGCTACACCTTC CASTTGSCYGYTF
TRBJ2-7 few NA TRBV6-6 TGTGCCAGCAGTCACAGGCTTTCCTACGAGCAGTACTTC CASSHRLSYEQYF
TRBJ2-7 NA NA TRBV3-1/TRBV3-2 TGTGCCAGCAGCCAAGAGGGCCGGGCCTACGAGCAGTACTTC CASSQEGRAYEQYF
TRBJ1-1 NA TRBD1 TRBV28 TGTGCCAGCAGCGGGACAGAGCCTAACACTGAAGCTTTCTTT CASSGTEPNTEAFF
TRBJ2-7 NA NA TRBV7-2 TGTGCCAGCAGCTTATCGGGGTCCTACGAGCAGTACTTC CASSLSGSYEQYF
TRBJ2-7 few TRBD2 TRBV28 TGTGCCAGTCGACCGGGGGGCTACGAGCAGTACTTC CASRPGGYEQYF
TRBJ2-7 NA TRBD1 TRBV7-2 TGTGCCAGCAGCTTAGCGACCCGGGACAGATTCTACGAGCAGTACTTC CASSLATRDRFYEQYF
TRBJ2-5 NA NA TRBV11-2 TGTGCCAGCAGCCCAGGACTTAAAGAGACCCAGTACTTC CASSPGLKETQYF
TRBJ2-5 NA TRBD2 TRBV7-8 TGTGCCAGCAGCTCGCTTTCGCCACTAGCGCTCCAAGAGACCCAGTACTTC CASSSLSPLALQETQYF
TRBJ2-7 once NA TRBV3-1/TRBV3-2 TGTGCCAGCAGCCAAGGTTCGGGGGCGGGTGAGCAGTACTTC CASSQGSGAGEQYF
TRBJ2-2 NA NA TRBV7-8 TGTGCCAGCAGCTTAGAGAGTCCCAGCCCGAACACCGGGGAGCTGTTTTTT CASSLESPSPNTGELFF
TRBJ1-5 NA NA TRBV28 TGTGCCAGCAGTTTAAGTCATAATCAGCCCCAGCATTTT CASSLSHNQPQHF
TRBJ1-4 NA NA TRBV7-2 TGTGCCAGCAGCTCAGGGAACACTAATGAAAAACTGTTTTTT CASSSGNTNEKLFF
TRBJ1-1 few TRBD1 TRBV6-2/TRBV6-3 TGTGCCAGCAGCCTCCGGGACAGGGGAGGCACTGAAGCTTTCTTT CASSLRDRGGTEAFF
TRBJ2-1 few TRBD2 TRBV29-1 TGCAGCGCTGGGACTAGCGCCTACGGTGAGCAGTTCTTC CSAGTSAYGEQFF
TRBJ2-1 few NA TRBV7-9 TGTGCCAGCAGCTTCTCACGCGGTGAGCAGTTCTTC CASSFSRGEQFF
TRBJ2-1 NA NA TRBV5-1 TGCGCCAGCAGCTTGGAGGGGCCCTCCTACAATGAGCAGTTCTTC CASSLEGPSYNEQFF
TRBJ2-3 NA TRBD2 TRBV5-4 TGTGCCAGCAGCATCGGACTAGCGGGGGTAGGCACAGATACGCAGTATTTT CASSIGLAGVGTDTQYF
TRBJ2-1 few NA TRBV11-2 TGTGCCAGCAGCTTAGATCCCCTCTCCTACAATGAGCAGTTCTTC CASSLDPLSYNEQFF
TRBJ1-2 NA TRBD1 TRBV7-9 TGTGCCAGCAGCTTAGTACGTGGAGGGGGCGGCGATGGCTACACCTTC CASSLVRGGGGDGYTF
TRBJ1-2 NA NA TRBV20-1 TGCAGTGCTAGTTCGAACTCACTGGACTATGGCTACACCTTC CSASSNSLDYGYTF
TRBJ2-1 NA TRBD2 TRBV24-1 TGTGCCACTTCTTCTTCCGGACTAGCGGCGTACAATGAGCAGTTCTTC CATSSSGLAAYNEQFF
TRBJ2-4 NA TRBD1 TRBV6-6 TGTGCCAGCAGTCCGGGACAGAAAAACATTCAGTACTTC CASSPGQKNIQYF
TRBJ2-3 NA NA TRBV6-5 TGTGCCAGCAGTTACTCTATAAGGGCGACAGATACGCAGTATTTT CASSYSIRATDTQYF